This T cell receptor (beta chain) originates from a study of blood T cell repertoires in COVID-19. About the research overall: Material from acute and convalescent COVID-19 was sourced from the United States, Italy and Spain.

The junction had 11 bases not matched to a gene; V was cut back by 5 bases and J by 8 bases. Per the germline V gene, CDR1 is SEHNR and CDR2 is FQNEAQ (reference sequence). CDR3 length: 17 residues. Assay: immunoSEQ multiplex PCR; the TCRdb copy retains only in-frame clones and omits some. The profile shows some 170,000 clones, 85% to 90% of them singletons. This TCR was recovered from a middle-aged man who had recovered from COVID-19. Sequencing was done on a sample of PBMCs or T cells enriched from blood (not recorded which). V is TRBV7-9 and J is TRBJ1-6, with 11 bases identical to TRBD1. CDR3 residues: CASSTDRGREVDSPLHF. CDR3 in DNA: TGTGCCAGCAGCACGGACAGGGGGCGCGAAGTGGATTCACCCCTCCACTTT.